A single TCR beta chain is shown here with its context. Its antigen is undetermined. Noted time point: cycle 4 day 1 (C4D1), after six to seven weeks of nivolumab. After autologous stem cell transplantation all patients relapsed, and prior brentuximab vedotin exposure differed between cohorts. This sample is part of a study of PD-1 blockade in classical Hodgkin lymphoma. Study findings and constraints: As was reported, newly diagnosed patients showed lower baseline TCR diversity than healthy donors did.

CDR1 and CDR2 (germline): SGHDT, YYEEEE. With V trimmed by 6 bases and J by 7 bases, 13 bases remained unmatched. The CDR3 length is 16 residues. Only in-frame clones appear in the TCRdb table, and some are missing; sequencing was by immunoSEQ multiplex PCR. The table shows roughly 96,000 clones, with about 93% occurring only once. The sample here was peripheral blood mononuclear cells (PBMCs), taken before the fourth cycle of nivolumab. The chain uses TRBV5-6 and TRBJ1-6; 7 bases match TRBD1. The TCR originated in a human donor with classical Hodgkin lymphoma. The CDR3 loop is CASTRPGTELNSPLHF. CDR3 nucleotides: TGTGCCAGCACCCGGCCCGGGACAGAACTAAATTCACCCCTCCACTTT.